A selection of T cell receptor beta chains follows, all from one sample in a study of blood T cell repertoires in COVID-19. Sequencing was performed with immunoSEQ multiplex PCR; in TCRdb, only in-frame clones are kept and a portion is missing. The data show about 74,000 clones, with about 88% seen just once and around 2.8% held by the top ten. Sequencing used peripheral blood. The receptors shown here come from a man in his 70s with active or convalescent COVID-19. CDR3s include the opening cysteine and the closing phenylalanine or tryptophan. The order of the fields is D gene, J gene, clone size, V gene, CDR3 DNA, CDR3 protein. The D gene is left open where the match is weak. A row's size may be missing; if present it is once, few, many or a size class.

>TRBD1|TRBJ2-7|.|TRBV6-5
TGTGCCACCGGGACAGGGTGGTACGAGCAGTACTTC
CATGTGWYEQYF
>TRBD1|TRBJ2-1|.|TRBV7-9
TGTGCCAGCAGCTTGAACAGGGGAGACAATGAGCAGTTCTTC
CASSLNRGDNEQFF
>TRBD1|TRBJ1-1|.|TRBV4-2
TGTGCCAGCAGCCTAGGGACAGCGGGCGTCACTGAAGCTTTCTTT
CASSLGTAGVTEAFF
>.|TRBJ1-6|.|TRBV5-1
TGCGCCAGCAGATTTATAACAGGGACAAGGGATTCACCCCTCCACTTT
CASRFITGTRDSPLHF
>TRBD2|TRBJ2-3|once|TRBV5-1
TGCGCCAGCAGCTTGGAGGCGGGACTAGCCCCAGATACGCAGTATTTT
CASSLEAGLAPDTQYF
>.|TRBJ1-3|few|TRBV27
TGTGCCAGCAGGAGGCAGGCGGGGTCTGGAAACACCATATATTTT
CASRRQAGSGNTIYF
>TRBD1|TRBJ1-3|.|TRBV5-4
TGTGCCAGCAGCACTAAACAGGGGCAGGACACCATATATTTT
CASSTKQGQDTIYF
>TRBD1|TRBJ1-2|.|TRBV5-6
TGTGCCAGCAGCTTACTGGACAGGGTGGTCTACACCTTC
CASSLLDRVVYTF
>.|TRBJ1-2|.|TRBV10-1
TGCGCCAGCAGTGCGGGAGCTTATGGCTACACCTTC
CASSAGAYGYTF
>.|TRBJ1-1|.|TRBV14
TGTGCCAGCAGCACCGAACAGGGACGGGCCACTGAAGCTTTCTTT
CASSTEQGRATEAFF
>.|TRBJ1-6|.|TRBV14
TGTGCCAGCAGCCCGCGGGTAGTAACCTCACCCCTCCACTTT
CASSPRVVTSPLHF
>.|TRBJ1-1|.|TRBV20-1
TGCAGGGAGGGGTACACTGAAGCTTTCTTT
CREGYTEAFF
>.|TRBJ2-3|.|TRBV3-1/TRBV3-2
TGTGCCAGCAGCCAAGATGATTTAGGGGCTGGTACGCAGTATTTT
CASSQDDLGAGTQYF
>.|TRBJ2-1|.|TRBV18
TGTGCCAGCTCACCCACAAACAATGAGCAGTTCTTC
CASSPTNNEQFF
>.|TRBJ2-7|.|TRBV10-1
TGCGCCAGCAGTGTCTCCTCCGCCGGGAACGAGCAGTACTTC
CASSVSSAGNEQYF
>TRBD1|TRBJ2-7|.|TRBV5-6
TGTGCCAGCAGCTTGGTCCGGGGACAGGGGTACCACGAGCAGTACTTC
CASSLVRGQGYHEQYF
>.|TRBJ2-2|.|TRBV6-5
TGTGCCAGCAGTTACTCGACAGGCCGGCACACCGGGGAGCTGTTTTTT
CASSYSTGRHTGELFF
>.|TRBJ2-3|.|TRBV6-6
TGTGCCAGCAGTTACCGGCAGGGGTCAGATACGCAGTATTTT
CASSYRQGSDTQYF
>TRBD1|TRBJ1-5|.|TRBV7-9
TGTGCCAGCAGCGGACAGGGGGCGATCGGCAATCAGCCCCAGCATTTT
CASSGQGAIGNQPQHF
>.|TRBJ2-4|.|TRBV15
TGTGCCACCAGCAACCTATCAGGGGAATTTAGGTTGACAAACATTCAGTACTTC
CATSNLSGEFRLTNIQYF
>.|TRBJ2-2|.|TRBV11-2
TGTGCCAGCAGCTCCCTGGGAGGAAAGCAGACCGGGGAGCTGTTTTTT
CASSSLGGKQTGELFF
>.|TRBJ1-4|.|TRBV28
TGTGCCAGCCTCTCGGGGTTTGGGGAAAAACTGTTTTTT
CASLSGFGEKLFF
>TRBD1|TRBJ1-2|.|TRBV3-1/TRBV3-2
TGTGCCAGCAGCCTTGGCCGGGGACAGGGGGGCTATGGCTACACCTTC
CASSLGRGQGGYGYTF
>TRBD1|TRBJ2-6|.|TRBV19
TGTGCCAGTAGTCACGACAGGGGAGTTCTGGGGGCCAACGTCCTGACTTTC
CASSHDRGVLGANVLTF
>.|TRBJ2-7|.|TRBV10-3
TGTGCCATCAGTGAAGGACAGTCCTACGAGCAGTACTTC
CAISEGQSYEQYF
>TRBD2|TRBJ2-1|once|TRBV4-2
TGTGCCAGCAGCCAGACGCGGGGGGGACTATACAATGAGCAGTTCTTC
CASSQTRGGLYNEQFF
>TRBD2|TRBJ2-1|.|TRBV19
TGTGCCAGTAGTCCCCCGGGCGGGAGTTACAATGAGCAGTTCTTC
CASSPPGGSYNEQFF
>TRBD1|TRBJ2-7|.|TRBV5-1
TGCGCCAGCAGCTTACAGGGGATGTCCTACGAGCAGTACTTC
CASSLQGMSYEQYF
>TRBD1|TRBJ2-2|few|TRBV5-5
TGTGCCAGCAGCTTGGTGACAGGGTCCACCGGGGAGCTGTTTTTT
CASSLVTGSTGELFF
>.|TRBJ2-1|once|TRBV30
TGTTCCCTAGGGGGGGGGACCTACAATGAGCAGTTCTTC
CSLGGGTYNEQFF
>TRBD2|TRBJ2-5|.|TRBV15
TGTGCCACCAGCAGCGGCGGACTAGCGGGGCAAGAGACCCAGTACTTC
CATSSGGLAGQETQYF
>TRBD2|TRBJ2-3|.|TRBV28
TGTGCCAGCAGTTCTTTGACTAGCGGGAGGTTGTCAGATACGCAGTATTTT
CASSSLTSGRLSDTQYF
>TRBD1|TRBJ2-3|once|TRBV7-2
TGTGCCAGCAGCGAGGGACAGGGACACCCTAGCACAGATACGCAGTATTTT
CASSEGQGHPSTDTQYF
>.|TRBJ1-1|few|TRBV7-2
TGTGCCAGCAGTCGGCTTCCGGGTATGAACACTGAAGCTTTCTTT
CASSRLPGMNTEAFF
>.|TRBJ1-1|.|TRBV5-1
TGCGCCAGCAGCCCGGACGGTAGAGGGACTGAAGCTTTCTTT
CASSPDGRGTEAFF
>.|TRBJ1-5|.|TRBV10-3
TGTGCCATCAGTGAGTCGGGGGCGCTTAGCAATCAGCCCCAGCATTTT
CAISESGALSNQPQHF
>TRBD1|TRBJ1-3|.|TRBV28
TGTGCCAGCATCGCCACCAGGGGGCCTGGAAACACCATATATTTT
CASIATRGPGNTIYF
>.|TRBJ2-7|.|TRBV14
TGTGCCAGCAGCCAAGACAGGGCCAACGAGCAGTACTTC
CASSQDRANEQYF
>TRBD1|TRBJ2-5|.|TRBV5-4
TGTGCCAGCAGCGGCGGTCAGGGGGTTTGGGAGACCCAGTACTTC
CASSGGQGVWETQYF
>.|TRBJ2-1|.|TRBV2
TGTGCCAGCAGTTCACAAGACAATGAGCAGTTCTTC
CASSSQDNEQFF
>.|TRBJ2-5|.|TRBV7-8
TGTGCCAGCAGCCGAGGCATACGGGAGACCCAGTACTTC
CASSRGIRETQYF
>.|TRBJ1-4|.|TRBV6-5
TGTGCCAGCAGTTACTCGGGGGGGAATGAAAAACTGTTTTTT
CASSYSGGNEKLFF
>.|TRBJ1-1|.|TRBV3-1/TRBV3-2
TGTGCCAGCAGCCAAGTATCGGGGGCTGAAGCTTTCTTT
CASSQVSGAEAFF
>.|TRBJ2-2|.|TRBV19
TGTGCCAGTAGTATGTGGCTAGCGAACACCGGGGAGCTGTTTTTT
CASSMWLANTGELFF
>TRBD2|TRBJ2-3|.|TRBV7-3
TGTGCCAGCAGCCGCGGGGGGGCGGTGGATACGCAGTATTTT
CASSRGGAVDTQYF
>.|TRBJ1-1|.|TRBV19
TGTGCCAGTAGAAATTGGGACTCGAGGACTGAAGCTTTCTTT
CASRNWDSRTEAFF
>.|TRBJ1-6|.|TRBV10-3
TGTGCCATCAGTCTAGAGCCCTATAATTCACCCCTCCACTTT
CAISLEPYNSPLHF
>TRBD1|TRBJ1-6|once|TRBV5-1
TGCGCCAGCAGCTCAGGACAGGGATTGTATTCACCCCTCCACTTT
CASSSGQGLYSPLHF
>TRBD1|TRBJ1-2|.|TRBV18
TGTGCCAGCTCAATGGGACAGGATAACTATGGCTACACCTTC
CASSMGQDNYGYTF
>.|TRBJ1-2|once|TRBV4-1
TGCGCCAGCAGCCAAGATCGACAGTTTGGCTACACCTTC
CASSQDRQFGYTF
>.|TRBJ2-5|.|TRBV2
TGTGCCAGCAGTTCCACTGGGACATCTCAAGAGACCCAGTACTTC
CASSSTGTSQETQYF
>.|TRBJ1-5|.|TRBV6-4
TGTGCCAGCAGTGAGAGGGTTAATCAGCCCCAGCATTTT
CASSERVNQPQHF
>TRBD2|TRBJ2-1|.|TRBV7-7
TGTGCCAGCAGCCCAAGCGGGGGGGGTTACAATGAGCAGTTCTTC
CASSPSGGGYNEQFF